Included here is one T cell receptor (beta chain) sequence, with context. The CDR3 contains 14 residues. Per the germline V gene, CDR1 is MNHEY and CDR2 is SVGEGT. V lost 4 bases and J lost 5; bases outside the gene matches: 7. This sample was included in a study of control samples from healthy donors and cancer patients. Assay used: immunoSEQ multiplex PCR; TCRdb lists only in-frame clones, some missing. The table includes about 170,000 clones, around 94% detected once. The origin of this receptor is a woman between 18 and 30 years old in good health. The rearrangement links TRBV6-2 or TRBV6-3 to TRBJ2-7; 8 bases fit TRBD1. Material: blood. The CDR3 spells CASSSRQGTHEQYF. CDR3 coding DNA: TGTGCCAGCAGTTCAAGACAGGGGACCCACGAGCAGTACTTC.